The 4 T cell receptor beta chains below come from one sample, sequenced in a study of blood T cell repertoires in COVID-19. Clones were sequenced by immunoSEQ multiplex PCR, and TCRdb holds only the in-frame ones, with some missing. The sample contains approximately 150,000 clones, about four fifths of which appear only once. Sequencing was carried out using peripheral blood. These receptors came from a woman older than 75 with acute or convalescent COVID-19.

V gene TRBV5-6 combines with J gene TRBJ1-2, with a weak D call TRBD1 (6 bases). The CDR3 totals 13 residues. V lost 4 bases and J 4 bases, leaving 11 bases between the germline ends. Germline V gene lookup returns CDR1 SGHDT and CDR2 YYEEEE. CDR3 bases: TGTGCCAGCAGCGGAGGACAGATCTATGGCTACACCTTC. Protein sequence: CASSGGQIYGYTF.

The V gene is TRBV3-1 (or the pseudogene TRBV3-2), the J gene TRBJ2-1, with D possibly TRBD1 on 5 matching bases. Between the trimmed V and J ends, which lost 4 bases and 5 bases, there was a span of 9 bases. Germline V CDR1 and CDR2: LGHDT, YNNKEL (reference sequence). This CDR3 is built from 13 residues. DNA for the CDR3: TGTGCCAGCAGCCCCTCAGGGAACAATGAGCAGTTCTTC. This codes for CASSPSGNNEQFF.

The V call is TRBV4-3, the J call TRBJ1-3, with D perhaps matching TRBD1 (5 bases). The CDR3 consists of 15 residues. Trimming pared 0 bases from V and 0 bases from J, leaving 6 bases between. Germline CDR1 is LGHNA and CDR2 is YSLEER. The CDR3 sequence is CASSQDRVSGNTIYF. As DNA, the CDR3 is TGCGCCAGCAGCCAAGACAGGGTCTCTGGAAACACCATATATTTT.

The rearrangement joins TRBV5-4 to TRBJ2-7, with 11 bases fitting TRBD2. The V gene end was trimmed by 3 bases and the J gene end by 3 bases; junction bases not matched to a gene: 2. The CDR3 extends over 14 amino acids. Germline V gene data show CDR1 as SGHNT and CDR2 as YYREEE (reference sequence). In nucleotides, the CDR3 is TGTGCCAGCAGCTCTAGCGGGAGGCTCTACGAGCAGTACTTC. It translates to CASSSSGRLYEQYF.